These 3 T cell receptor beta chains originate from one sample sequenced in a study of OX40 agonist ivuxolimab in advanced cancers. TCRdb's copy holds only in-frame clones and misses some; the assay was immunoSEQ multiplex PCR. Here the sample spans around 130,000 clones, 93% being singletons. This sample comprised CD4+ or CD8+ T cells sorted from blood, obtained in a trial of the OX40 agonist ivuxolimab. These receptors originate from an adult with an advanced solid tumor such as melanoma, head and neck, liver or kidney cancer.

The rearrangement joins TRBV9 to TRBJ1-4, with 7 bases that match TRBD1. The CDR3 totals 15 residues. CDR1 SGDLS and CDR2 YYNGEE come from the germline V gene. Germline trimming cut 0 bases from V and 4 bases from J; bases unmatched to any gene: 3. DNA for the CDR3: TGTGCCAGCAGCGTAGGACAGGGTCATAATGAAAAACTGTTTTTT. It translates to CASSVGQGHNEKLFF.

The rearrangement uses TRBV5-4 and TRBJ2-1; TRBD2 aligns across 7 bases. Trimming cost V 5 bases and J 0 bases; bases outside gene matches: 8. This CDR3 is built from 16 residues. Germline loops: CDR1 SGHNT, CDR2 YYREEE (reference sequence). The CDR3 DNA follows: TGTGCCAGCAGTAGTCGGGGGGTAAGCTCCTACAATGAGCAGTTCTTC. Translated: CASSSRGVSSYNEQFF.

The chain links TRBV7-8 to TRBJ1-1, with unresolved D. CDR1 SGHVS and CDR2 FQNEAQ come from the germline V gene. The ends were cut back, 5 bases at V and 1 base at J, with 17 bases in the middle. CDR3 length equals 16 residues. CDR3 coding DNA: TGTGCCAGCAGCCACAAGCGCCGGGTAGAGAACACTGAAGCTTTCTTT. Protein sequence: CASSHKRRVENTEAFF. Full variable domain (remainder filled in from reference TRBV7-8 and TRBJ1-1): GAGVSQSPRYKVAKRGQDVALRCDPISGHVSLFWYQQALGQGPEFLTYFQNEAQLDKSGLPSDRFFAERPEGSVSTLKIQRTQQEDSAVYLCASSHKRRVENTEAFFGQGTRLTVV.